This TCR beta chain was retrieved from a study of T cell repertoires in aging, cancer and after chemotherapy. Study overall: Donors were grouped into six age bands spanning 30 or younger through 70 or older. Repeat sampling of healthy donors over several months to years showed clear clonal overlap.

Trimming shortened V by 2 bases and J by 2 bases, and 10 bases separated the two germline ends. The CDR3 contains 14 residues. Germline CDR1 is MNHEY and CDR2 is SVGEGT. This clonotype has more than one count but fewer than ten. A mixed TRB-A/B primer pool amplified rearranged TRB by multiplex touch-down PCR. TCRdb passed the multiplex PCR reads through MiXCR, listing each CDR3 protein once. Among almost 8,500 distinct CDR3 sequences listed, 32% were seen once. The template was genomic DNA from peripheral blood, not RNA. The specimen was blood. The clonotype comes from a human donor in good health. This chain uses TRBV6-2 or TRBV6-3 with TRBJ2-7; D not certain. The CDR3 region is CASSYGIYPYEQYF. The CDR3 DNA sequence: TGTGCCAGCAGTTACGGAATCTACCCCTACGAGCAGTACTTC.